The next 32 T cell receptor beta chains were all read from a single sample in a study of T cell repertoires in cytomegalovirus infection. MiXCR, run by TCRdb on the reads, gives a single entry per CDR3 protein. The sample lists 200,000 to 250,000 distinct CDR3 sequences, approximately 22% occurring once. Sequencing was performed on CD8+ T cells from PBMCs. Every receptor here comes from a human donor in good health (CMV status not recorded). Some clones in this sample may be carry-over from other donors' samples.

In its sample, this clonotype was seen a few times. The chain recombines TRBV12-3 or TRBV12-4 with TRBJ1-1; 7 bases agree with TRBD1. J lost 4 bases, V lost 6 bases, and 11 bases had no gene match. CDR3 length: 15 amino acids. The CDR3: CASRPGQDLGTEAFF. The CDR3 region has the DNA TGTGCCAGCAGACCCGGACAGGACCTGGGCACTGAAGCTTTCTTT.

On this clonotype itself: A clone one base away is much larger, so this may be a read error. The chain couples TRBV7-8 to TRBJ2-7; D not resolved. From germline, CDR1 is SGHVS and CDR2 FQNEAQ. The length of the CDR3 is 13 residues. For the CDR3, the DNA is TGTGCCAGCAGTGGGCGCGTGGCTGACGAGCAGCACTTC. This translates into CASSGRVADEQHF.

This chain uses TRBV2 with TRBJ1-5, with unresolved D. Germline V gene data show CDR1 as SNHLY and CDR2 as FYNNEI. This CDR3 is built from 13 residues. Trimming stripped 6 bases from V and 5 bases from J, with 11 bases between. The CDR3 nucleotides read TGTGCCAGCAGATGGGCTGAAGATCAGCCCCAGCATTTT. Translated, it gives CASRWAEDQPQHF. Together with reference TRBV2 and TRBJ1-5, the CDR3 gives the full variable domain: EPEVTQTPSHQVTQMGQEVILRCVPISNHLYFYWYRQILGQKVEFLVSFYNNEISEKSEIFDDQFSVERPDGSNFTLKIRSTKLEDSAMYFCASRWAEDQPQHFGDGTRLSIL.

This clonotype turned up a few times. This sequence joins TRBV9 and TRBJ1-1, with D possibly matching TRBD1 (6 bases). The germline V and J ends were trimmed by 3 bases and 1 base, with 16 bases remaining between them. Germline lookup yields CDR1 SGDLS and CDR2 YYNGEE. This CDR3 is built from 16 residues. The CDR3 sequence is CASSGTPGVWNTEAFF. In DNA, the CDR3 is TGTGCCAGCAGCGGGACTCCAGGGGTGTGGAACACTGAAGCTTTCTTT.

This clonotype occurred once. This CDR3 is CASGSYRVSTGELFF. Written as DNA, the CDR3 is TGTGCCAGCGGTTCCTACAGGGTTAGCACCGGGGAGCTGTTTTTT. The gene calls are TRBV28 and TRBJ2-2, with a possible D match to TRBD1 (6 bases). The length of the CDR3 is 15 residues. CDR1 and CDR2 from the germline V gene are MDHEN and SYDVKM. Trimming pared 8 bases from V and 4 bases from J, leaving 17 bases between.

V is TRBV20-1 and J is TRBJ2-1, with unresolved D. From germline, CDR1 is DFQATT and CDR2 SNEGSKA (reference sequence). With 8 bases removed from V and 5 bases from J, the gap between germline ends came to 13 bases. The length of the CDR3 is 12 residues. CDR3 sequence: CSPGPKDNEQFF. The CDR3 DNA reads TGCAGTCCGGGCCCCAAGGACAATGAGCAGTTCTTC.

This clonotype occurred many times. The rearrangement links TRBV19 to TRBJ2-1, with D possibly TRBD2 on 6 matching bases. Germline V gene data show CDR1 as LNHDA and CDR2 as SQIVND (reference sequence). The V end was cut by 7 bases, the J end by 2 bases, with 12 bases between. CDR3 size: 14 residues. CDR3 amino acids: CASIGGSPYNEQFF. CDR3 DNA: TGTGCCAGTATTGGGGGGTCCCCCTACAATGAGCAGTTCTTC.

The CDR3 DNA is TGTGCCAGCAGCCCCGGGACAGGGTACACAGATACGCAGTATTTT. This sequence encodes CASSPGTGYTDTQYF. The rearrangement uses TRBV5-4 and TRBJ2-3; 9 bases map to TRBD1. The CDR3 consists of 15 residues. Germline assignment: CDR1 SGHNT and CDR2 YYREEE (reference sequence). Unmatched junction bases numbered 5, after V lost 4 bases and J lost 2 bases.

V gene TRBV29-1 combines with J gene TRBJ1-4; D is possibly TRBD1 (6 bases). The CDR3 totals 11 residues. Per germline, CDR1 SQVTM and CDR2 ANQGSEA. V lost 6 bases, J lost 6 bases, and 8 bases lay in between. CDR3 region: CSVNRDEKLFF. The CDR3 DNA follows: TGCAGCGTGAACAGGGATGAAAAACTGTTTTTT.

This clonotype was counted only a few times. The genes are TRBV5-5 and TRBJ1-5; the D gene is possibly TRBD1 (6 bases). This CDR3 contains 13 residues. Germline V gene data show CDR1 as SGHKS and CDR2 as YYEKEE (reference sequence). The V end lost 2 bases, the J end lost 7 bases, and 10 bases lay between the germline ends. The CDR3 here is CASSLTGTQPQHF. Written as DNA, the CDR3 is TGTGCCAGCAGCTTAACAGGGACACAGCCCCAGCATTTT.

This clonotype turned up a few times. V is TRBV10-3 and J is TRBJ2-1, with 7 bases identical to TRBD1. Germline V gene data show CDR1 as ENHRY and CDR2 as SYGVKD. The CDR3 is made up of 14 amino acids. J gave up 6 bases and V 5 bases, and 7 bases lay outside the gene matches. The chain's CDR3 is CAISQRQGINEQFF. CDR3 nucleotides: TGTGCCATCAGTCAGAGACAGGGCATCAATGAGCAGTTCTTC.

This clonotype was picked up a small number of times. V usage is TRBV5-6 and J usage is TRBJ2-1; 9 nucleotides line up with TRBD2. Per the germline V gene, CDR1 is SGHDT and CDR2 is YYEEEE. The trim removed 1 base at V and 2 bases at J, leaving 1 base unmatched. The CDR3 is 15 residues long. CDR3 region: CASSLLAGTYNEQFF. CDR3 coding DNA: TGTGCCAGCAGCTTGCTAGCGGGGACCTACAATGAGCAGTTCTTC. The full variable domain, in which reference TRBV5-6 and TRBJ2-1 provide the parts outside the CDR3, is DAGVTQSPTHLIKTRGQQVTLRCSPKSGHDTVSWYQQALGQGPQFIFQYYEEEERQRGNFPDRFSGHQFPNYSSELNVNALLLGDSALYLCASSLLAGTYNEQFFGPGTRLTVL.

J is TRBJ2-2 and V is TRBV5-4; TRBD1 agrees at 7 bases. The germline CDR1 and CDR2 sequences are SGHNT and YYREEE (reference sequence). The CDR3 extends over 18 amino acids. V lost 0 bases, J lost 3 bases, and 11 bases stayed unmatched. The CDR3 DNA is TGTGCCAGCAGCTTGGTGGTAGGCCGACAGGGTTACACCGGGGAGCTGTTTTTT. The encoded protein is CASSLVVGRQGYTGELFF.

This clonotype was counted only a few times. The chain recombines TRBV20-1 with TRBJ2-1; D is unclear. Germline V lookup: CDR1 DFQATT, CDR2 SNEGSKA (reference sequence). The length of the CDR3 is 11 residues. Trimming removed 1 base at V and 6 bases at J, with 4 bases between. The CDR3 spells CSARAPNEQFF. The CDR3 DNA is TGCAGTGCTAGAGCCCCCAATGAGCAGTTCTTC.

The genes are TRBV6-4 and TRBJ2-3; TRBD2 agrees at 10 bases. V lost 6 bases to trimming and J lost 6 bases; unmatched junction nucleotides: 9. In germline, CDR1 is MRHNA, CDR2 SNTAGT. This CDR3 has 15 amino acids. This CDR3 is CASSLVAGGLDTQYF. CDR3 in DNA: TGTGCCAGCAGCCTCGTAGCGGGGGGCTTGGATACGCAGTATTTT.

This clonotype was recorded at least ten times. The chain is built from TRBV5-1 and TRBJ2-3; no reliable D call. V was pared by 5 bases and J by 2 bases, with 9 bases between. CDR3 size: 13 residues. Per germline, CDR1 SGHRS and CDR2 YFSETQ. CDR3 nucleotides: TGCGCCAGCAGGTCGATCCTCACAGATACGCAGTATTTT. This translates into CASRSILTDTQYF.

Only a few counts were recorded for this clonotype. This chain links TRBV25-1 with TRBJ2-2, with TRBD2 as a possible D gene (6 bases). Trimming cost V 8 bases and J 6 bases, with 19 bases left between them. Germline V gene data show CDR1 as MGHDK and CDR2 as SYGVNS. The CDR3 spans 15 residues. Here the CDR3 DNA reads TGTGCCAGCGGCGGGGATACCATGAGGGCCGGGGAGCTGTTTTTT. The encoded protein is CASGGDTMRAGELFF.

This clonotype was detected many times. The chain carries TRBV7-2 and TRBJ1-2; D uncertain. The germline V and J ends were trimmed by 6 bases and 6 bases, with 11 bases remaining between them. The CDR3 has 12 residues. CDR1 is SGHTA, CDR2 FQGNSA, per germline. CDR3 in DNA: TGTGCCAGCAGGGATGATGGGGATGGCTACACCTTC. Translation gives CASRDDGDGYTF.

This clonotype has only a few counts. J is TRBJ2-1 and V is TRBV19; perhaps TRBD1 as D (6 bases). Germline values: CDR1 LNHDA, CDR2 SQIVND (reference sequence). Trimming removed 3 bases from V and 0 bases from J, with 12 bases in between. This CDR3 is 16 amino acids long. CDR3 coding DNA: TGTGCCAGTAGTATCCCGACAGGAGGCTCCTACAATGAGCAGTTCTTC. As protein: CASSIPTGGSYNEQFF.

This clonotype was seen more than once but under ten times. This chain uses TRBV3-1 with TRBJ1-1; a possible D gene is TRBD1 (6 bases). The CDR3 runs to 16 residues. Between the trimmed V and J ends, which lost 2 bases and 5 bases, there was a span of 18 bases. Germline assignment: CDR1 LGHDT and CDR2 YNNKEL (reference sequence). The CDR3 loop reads CASSQILRDISTEAFF. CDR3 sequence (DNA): TGTGCCAGCAGCCAAATCCTCCGGGACATAAGTACTGAAGCTTTCTTT.

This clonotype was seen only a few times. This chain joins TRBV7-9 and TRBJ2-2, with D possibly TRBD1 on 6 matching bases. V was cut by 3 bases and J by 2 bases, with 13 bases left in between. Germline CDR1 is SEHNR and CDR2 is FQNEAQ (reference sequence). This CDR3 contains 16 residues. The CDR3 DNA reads TGTGCCAGCAGCTTCCCGGGACACAAAAACACCGGGGAGCTGTTTTTT. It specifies CASSFPGHKNTGELFF.

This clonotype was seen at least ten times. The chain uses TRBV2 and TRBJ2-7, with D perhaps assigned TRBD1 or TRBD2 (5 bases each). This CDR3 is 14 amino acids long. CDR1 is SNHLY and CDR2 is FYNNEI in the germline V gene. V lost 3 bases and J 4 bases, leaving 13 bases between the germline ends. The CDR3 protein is CASSEGTGPYEQYF. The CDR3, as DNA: TGTGCCAGCAGTGAGGGGACCGGACCTTACGAGCAGTACTTC.

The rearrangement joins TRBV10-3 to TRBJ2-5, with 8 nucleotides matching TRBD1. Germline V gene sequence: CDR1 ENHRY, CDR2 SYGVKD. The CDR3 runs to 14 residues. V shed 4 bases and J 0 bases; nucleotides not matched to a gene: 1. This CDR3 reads CAISATGDQETQYF. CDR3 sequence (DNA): TGTGCCATCAGTGCGACAGGGGACCAAGAGACCCAGTACTTC.

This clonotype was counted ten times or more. CDR3 coding DNA: TGTGCCAGCAGCTTAGAGAGGGGGCTAGATTCTACGGTAACTACAGATACGCAGTATTTT. This sequence encodes CASSLERGLDSTVTTDTQYF. The rearrangement uses TRBV7-2 and TRBJ2-3; 7 bases are a match to TRBD1. This CDR3 contains 20 residues. V dropped 1 base and J dropped 3; count of bases not matched to a gene: 19. Germline CDR1 reads SGHTA; CDR2 reads FQGNSA.

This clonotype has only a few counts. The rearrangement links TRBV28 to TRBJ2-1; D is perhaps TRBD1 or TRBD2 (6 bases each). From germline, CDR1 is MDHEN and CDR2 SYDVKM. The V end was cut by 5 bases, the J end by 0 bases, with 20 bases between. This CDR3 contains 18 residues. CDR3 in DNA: TGTGCCAGCAGTCCACTTCCCGGGGGCGAGAGCTCCTACAATGAGCAGTTCTTC. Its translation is CASSPLPGGESSYNEQFF. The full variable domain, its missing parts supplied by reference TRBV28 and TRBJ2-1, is DVKVTQSSRYLVKRTGEKVFLECVQDMDHENMFWYRQDPGLGLRLIYFSYDVKMKEKGDIPEGYSVSREKKERFSLILESASTNQTSMYLCASSPLPGGESSYNEQFFGPGTRLTVL.

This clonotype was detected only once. The CDR3 DNA follows: TGTGCCAGCAGTAACGGGGGACTTAGCACAGATACGCAGTATTTT. Protein product: CASSNGGLSTDTQYF. This chain joins TRBV28 and TRBJ2-3, with a weak D call TRBD2 (6 bases). Trimming stripped 5 bases from V and 0 bases from J, with 12 bases between. The V gene's germline CDR1 is MDHEN and CDR2 SYDVKM. CDR3 length: 15 amino acids. The complete variable domain, with remaining parts taken from reference TRBV28 and TRBJ2-3, reads DVKVTQSSRYLVKRTGEKVFLECVQDMDHENMFWYRQDPGLGLRLIYFSYDVKMKEKGDIPEGYSVSREKKERFSLILESASTNQTSMYLCASSNGGLSTDTQYFGPGTRLTVL.

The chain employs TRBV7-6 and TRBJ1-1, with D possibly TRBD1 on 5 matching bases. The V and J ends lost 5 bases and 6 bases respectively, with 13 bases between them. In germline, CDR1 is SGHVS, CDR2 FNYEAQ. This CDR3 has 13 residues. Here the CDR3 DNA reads TGTGCCAGCAGCGCGGCGGAGGGGTCTGAAGCTTTCTTT. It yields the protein CASSAAEGSEAFF.

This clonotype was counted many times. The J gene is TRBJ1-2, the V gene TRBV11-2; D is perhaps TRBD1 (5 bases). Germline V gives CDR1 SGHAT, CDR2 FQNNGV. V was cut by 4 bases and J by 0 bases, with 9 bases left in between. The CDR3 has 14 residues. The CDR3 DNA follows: TGTGCCAGCAGCTCCCTCAGGGCTAACTATGGCTACACCTTC. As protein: CASSSLRANYGYTF.

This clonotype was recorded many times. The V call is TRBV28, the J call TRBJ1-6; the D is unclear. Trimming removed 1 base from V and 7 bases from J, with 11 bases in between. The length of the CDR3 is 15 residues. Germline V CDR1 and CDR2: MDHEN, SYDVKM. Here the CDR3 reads CASSLYTVINSPLHF. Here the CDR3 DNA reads TGTGCCAGCAGTTTATACACCGTCATAAATTCACCCCTCCACTTT.

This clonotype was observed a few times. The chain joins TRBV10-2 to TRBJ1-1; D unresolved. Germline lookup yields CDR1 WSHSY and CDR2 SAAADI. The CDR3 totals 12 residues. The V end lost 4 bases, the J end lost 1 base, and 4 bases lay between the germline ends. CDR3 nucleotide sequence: TGCGCCAGCAGTGCACCGAACACTGAAGCTTTCTTT. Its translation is CASSAPNTEAFF.

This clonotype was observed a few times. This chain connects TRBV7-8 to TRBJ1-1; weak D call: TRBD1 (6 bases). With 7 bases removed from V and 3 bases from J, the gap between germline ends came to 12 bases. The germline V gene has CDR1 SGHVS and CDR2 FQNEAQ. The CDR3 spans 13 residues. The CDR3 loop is CASNGGRDTEAFF. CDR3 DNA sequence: TGTGCCAGCAACGGGGGGCGGGACACTGAAGCTTTCTTT.

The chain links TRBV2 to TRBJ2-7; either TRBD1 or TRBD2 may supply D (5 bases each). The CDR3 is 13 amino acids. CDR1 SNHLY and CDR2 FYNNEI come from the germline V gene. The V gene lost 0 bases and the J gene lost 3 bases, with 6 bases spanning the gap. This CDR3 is CASSEAGDYEQYF. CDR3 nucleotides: TGTGCCAGCAGTGAAGCGGGGGACTACGAGCAGTACTTC.